The next 24 T cell receptor beta chains were all read from a single sample in a study of T cells in Graves' hyperthyroidism and ophthalmopathy. TCR beta CDR3 sequences were amplified from RNA transcripts. HTBI primers were employed in a first-round RT-PCR of the TCR CDR3. TCRdb re-analysed the multiplex PCR reads in MiXCR, keeping a single row per CDR3 protein. Here the sample spans some 620,000 distinct CDR3 sequences, 15% to 20% being singletons. Sequences were obtained from blood. These receptors were collected from a woman under 40 with Graves' hyperthyroidism.

The sample holds many counts of this clonotype. The chain is built from TRBV12-3 or TRBV12-4 and TRBJ2-2; 9 bases are a match to TRBD2. The trim removed 3 bases at V and 4 bases at J, leaving 9 bases unmatched. The length of the CDR3 is 17 residues. Written as DNA, the CDR3 is TGTGCCAGCAGTTTGAGGAGTAGCGGGAGCGTCACCGGGGAGCTGTTTTTT. It is translated as CASSLRSSGSVTGELFF.

Remarks on this clonotype: The conserved final phenylalanine or tryptophan is absent from the CDR3, which likely points to a read error. The rearrangement links TRBV27 to TRBJ1-5, with 12 bases aligning to TRBD1. Per the germline V gene, CDR1 is MNHEY and CDR2 is SMNVEV (reference sequence). The CDR3 covers 14 residues. Trimming removed 6 bases from V and 5 bases from J; junction bases left unmatched: 2. The CDR3 is CASRGTGGYQPQHL. The DNA for the CDR3 is TGTGCCAGCAGGGGGACAGGGGGCTATCAGCCCCAGCATCTT.

V gene TRBV12-3 or TRBV12-4 combines with J gene TRBJ1-6, with 7 bases lining up with TRBD1. The CDR3 runs to 16 residues. The J segment lost 6 bases and the V segment lost 2 bases, leaving 7 bases of the junction unmatched. CDR3 bases: TGTGCCAGCAGTTTAAGGGGGGCAGGGGGTAATTCACCCCTCCACTTT. It translates to CASSLRGAGGNSPLHF.

The V gene is TRBV25-1, the J gene TRBJ1-2; the D is unclear. Trimming took off 6 bases at V and 2 bases at J, with 10 bases between the two ends. This CDR3 comprises 13 residues. The germline V gene encodes CDR1 MGHDK and CDR2 SYGVNS. The CDR3 DNA reads TGTGCCAGCAGAACAGAAACAAACTATGGCTACACCTTC. This gives the protein CASRTETNYGYTF.

This clonotype occurred many times. This chain's CDR3 is CATGGTGRGADTQYF. In DNA form, the CDR3 reads TGTGCCACCGGTGGGACAGGCAGGGGCGCAGATACGCAGTATTTT. The V and J genes are TRBV6-2 or TRBV6-3 and TRBJ2-3; the match to TRBD1 covers 8 bases. Germline lookup yields CDR1 MNHEY and CDR2 SVGEGT. The CDR3 loop spans 15 amino acids. V lost 10 bases and J lost 4; bases outside the gene matches: 13.

This clonotype was recorded a few times. The chain has TRBV5-1 and TRBJ2-7, with TRBD2 matching 11 bases. The V gene end was trimmed by 7 bases and the J gene end by 1 base; junction bases not matched to a gene: 10. The CDR3 spans 16 residues. In germline, CDR1 is SGHRS, CDR2 YFSETQ. The CDR3 nucleotides are TGCGCCAGCGGCCGGACTAGCGGGCCCCTTTCCTACGAGCAGTACTTC. It is translated as CASGRTSGPLSYEQYF.

This clonotype was recorded a few times. This clone may be a read error of a much larger clone one base away. J is TRBJ2-1 and V is TRBV6-1; 7 positions agree with TRBD2. The CDR3 spans 11 residues. CDR1 and CDR2 from the germline V gene are MNHNS and SASEGT. The V segment lost 1 base and the J segment 12 bases; nucleotides outside the gene matches: 0. The CDR3 DNA follows: TGTGCCAGCAGTGAAGGGGGGGGGCAGTTCTTC. This codes for CASSEGGGQFF.

There are many counts of this clonotype. The genes are TRBV28 and TRBJ1-2, with a possible D match to TRBD1 (6 bases). There are 12 residues in the CDR3. Trimming stripped 3 bases from V and 8 bases from J, with 10 bases between. CDR1 is MDHEN, CDR2 SYDVKM, per germline. The CDR3 loop reads CASSFQGIGYTF. Here the CDR3 DNA reads TGTGCCAGCAGTTTTCAGGGGATCGGCTACACCTTC.

This clonotype was found a few times. V is TRBV20-1 and J is TRBJ2-5, with TRBD1 identical over 8 bases. J was trimmed by 1 base and V by 3 bases; bases with no gene match: 7. The V gene's germline CDR1 is DFQATT and CDR2 SNEGSKA (reference sequence). This CDR3 has 15 residues. CDR3 coding DNA: TGCAGTGCTAGGGAGGGACAGGACGTCCAAGAGACCCAGTACTTC. Translating it yields CSAREGQDVQETQYF.

This clonotype was counted only a few times. The rearrangement uses TRBV7-2 and TRBJ2-2; D not certain. This CDR3 is 13 amino acids long. V was clipped by 6 bases and J by 1 base, with 6 bases between them. CDR1 SGHTA and CDR2 FQGNSA come from the germline V gene. CDR3 coding DNA: TGTGCCAGCAGGTACAGGAACACCGGGGAGCTGTTTTTT. Protein product: CASRYRNTGELFF.

The chain couples TRBV27 to TRBJ2-7; D is unresolved. The CDR3 is 13 residues long. V lost 6 bases and J lost 6, with 15 bases in between. Germline lookup yields CDR1 MNHEY and CDR2 SMNVEV (reference sequence). The CDR3: CASSLVASGEQYF. CDR3 nucleotides: TGTGCCAGCAGCTTGGTCGCGAGTGGCGAGCAGTACTTC.

This clonotype was recorded many times. This chain links TRBV3-1 with TRBJ1-1; D gene ambiguous. This CDR3 contains 16 residues. Trimming cost V 4 bases and J 6 bases, with 21 bases left between them. Germline CDR1 LGHDT, CDR2 YNNKEL (reference sequence). CDR3 bases: TGTGCCAGCAGCCGAACGAGGAACTCCCGGGTGGCTGAAGCTTTCTTT. This codes for CASSRTRNSRVAEAFF.

DNA for the CDR3: TGTGCCAGCAGCGAGGACAGGGGGTACATCAATGAGCAGTTCTTC. Protein product: CASSEDRGYINEQFF. The V and J genes are TRBV11-2 and TRBJ2-1, with TRBD1 identical over 10 bases. The germline CDR1 and CDR2 sequences are SGHAT and FQNNGV. CDR3 length: 15 amino acids. Germline trimming cut 5 bases from V and 6 bases from J; bases unmatched to any gene: 7.

This clonotype appeared many times. The chain carries TRBV7-3 and TRBJ2-7, with no clear D. V lost 10 bases and J lost 4, with 14 bases in between. Per germline, CDR1 SGHTA and CDR2 FQGTGA. The CDR3 has 12 residues. The CDR3 bases are TGTGCCACCCCCACTCGGAGTTACGAGCAGTACTTC. This gives the protein CATPTRSYEQYF.

Many counts were recorded for this clonotype. The gene calls are TRBV27 and TRBJ2-3; TRBD2 aligns across 11 bases. The CDR3 spans 16 residues. Germline CDR1 MNHEY, CDR2 SMNVEV (reference sequence). V trimming: 5 bases; J trimming: 3 bases; junction bases outside the gene matches: 7. The CDR3 protein is CASSPQLAGVTDTQYF. The CDR3 DNA follows: TGTGCCAGCAGTCCTCAACTAGCGGGGGTTACAGATACGCAGTATTTT.

The chain employs TRBV20-1 and TRBJ2-5; tentative D call: TRBD2 (5 bases). The CDR3 has 10 residues. Per the germline V gene, CDR1 is DFQATT and CDR2 is SNEGSKA (reference sequence). V was trimmed by 3 bases and J by 8 bases, leaving 7 bases between them. The DNA for the CDR3 is TGCAGTGCTAGTGAGGGTACCCAGTACTTC. Its protein product is CSASEGTQYF.

This clonotype was found many times. The chain employs TRBV2 and TRBJ1-1; D remains ambiguous. Trimming pared 8 bases from V and 2 bases from J, leaving 6 bases between. This CDR3 spans 11 amino acids. Germline CDR1 SNHLY, CDR2 FYNNEI. CDR3 nucleotide sequence: TGTGCCAGCGCGGCCAACACTGAAGCTTTCTTT. This codes for CASAANTEAFF.

This clonotype was detected ten times or more. The chain combines TRBV6-2 or TRBV6-3 with TRBJ1-5; no firm D call. This CDR3 contains 13 residues. V gave up 1 base and J gave up 6 bases, with 7 bases separating them. The V gene's germline CDR1 is MNHEY and CDR2 SVGEGT. CDR3 nucleotides: TGTGCCAGCAGTTACTGGGTCGGTCAGCCCCAGCATTTT. This codes for CASSYWVGQPQHF.

In its sample, this clonotype was seen many times. V gene TRBV28 combines with J gene TRBJ2-7, with 10 bases matching TRBD2. The V and J ends lost 5 bases and 5 bases, in that order; junction bases with no gene match: 9. The CDR3 contains 15 residues. Germline assignment: CDR1 MDHEN and CDR2 SYDVKM. The CDR3 here is CASSRRELAGDEQYF. The CDR3 nucleotides read TGTGCCAGCAGTCGCAGGGAGCTAGCGGGAGACGAGCAGTACTTC. The variable domain in full, with the rest retrieved from reference TRBV28 and TRBJ2-7, is DVKVTQSSRYLVKRTGEKVFLECVQDMDHENMFWYRQDPGLGLRLIYFSYDVKMKEKGDIPEGYSVSREKKERFSLILESASTNQTSMYLCASSRRELAGDEQYFGPGTRLTVT.

This clonotype was observed many times. This sequence joins TRBV5-1 and TRBJ1-1; D perhaps matches TRBD1 (6 bases). The CDR3 is made up of 13 amino acids. The germline V and J ends were trimmed by 4 bases and 1 base, with 8 bases remaining between them. Looked up from germline, CDR1 is SGHRS and CDR2 is YFSETQ. The CDR3 DNA follows: TGCGCCAGCAGCATGGGACAGAACACTGAAGCTTTCTTT. Protein product: CASSMGQNTEAFF.

This clonotype was picked up a small number of times. The chain uses TRBV5-4 and TRBJ2-5, with TRBD1 identical over 7 bases. Germline CDR1 is SGHNT and CDR2 is YYREEE (reference sequence). The CDR3 spans 14 residues. Germline trimming cut 4 bases from V and 2 bases from J; bases unmatched to any gene: 5. The CDR3 sequence is CASSVGTEQETQYF. The CDR3 bases are TGTGCCAGCAGCGTAGGGACAGAGCAAGAGACCCAGTACTTC.

This chain joins TRBV5-1 and TRBJ1-3, with D unresolved. Germline V gene sequence: CDR1 SGHRS, CDR2 YFSETQ. V was cut by 3 bases and J by 0 bases, with 13 bases left in between. CDR3 length equals 16 residues. CDR3 residues: CASSSGNSASGNTIYF. The DNA for the CDR3 is TGCGCCAGCAGCTCAGGAAACAGCGCCTCTGGAAACACCATATATTTT.

DNA for the CDR3: TGTGCTAGCGCCCCCCCCACAGGGGAGCGGCCCAATGAGCAGTTCTTC. Its translation: CASAPPTGERPNEQFF. The gene calls are TRBV7-7 and TRBJ2-1; 7 positions match TRBD1. Germline CDR1 reads SSHAT; CDR2 reads FNYEAQ (reference sequence). The CDR3 contains 16 residues.

The sample holds a few counts of this clonotype. J is TRBJ2-2 and V is TRBV5-6; D not certain. Between the trimmed V and J ends, which lost 1 base and 4 bases, there was a span of 14 bases. This CDR3 spans 16 amino acids. Looked up from germline, CDR1 is SGHDT and CDR2 is YYEEEE. CDR3 in amino acids: CASSLIGPVSTGELFF. CDR3 nucleotides: TGTGCCAGCAGCTTGATAGGGCCTGTGAGCACCGGGGAGCTGTTTTTT.